The text below deals with one T cell receptor beta chain. What it binds is not known. V lost 0 bases, J lost 8 bases, and 11 bases lay in between. The CDR3 length is 14 residues. Germline V CDR1 and CDR2: SGHRS, YFSETQ. This record belongs to a study of shared clonotypes between healthy human individuals. As originally analysed: Filtering differed since immunoSEQ provided only junctions, with no quality scores. Here immunoSEQ multiplex PCR was the method, and the copy in TCRdb shows in-frame clones only, minus some. Clone size and the V and J calls come from that table; the DNA yielded D and trimming. The profile shows about 1 million clones, roughly 75% of them singletons. Study-wide results and caveats: Sampling covered blood only; tissue repertoires likely differ.

The genes are TRBV5-1 and TRBJ1-4; tentatively, D is TRBD1 (5 bases). This sequence was found in a man between 18 and 29 years old in good health. The sequenced sample consisted of memory CD4+ T cells sorted from blood. The subset here: CD45RA-negative fraction. The CDR3: CASSLGDGNEKLFF. The CDR3 DNA reads as TGCGCCAGCAGCTTGGGGGACGGCAACGAAAAACTGTTTTTT.